The sequence of this T cell receptor (beta chain) was determined in a study of Ad26.COV2.S vaccination and SARS-CoV-2 variants. Profiled with immunoSEQ multiplex PCR; TCRdb holds only in-frame clones, not every one. This repertoire shows approximately 240,000 clones, 70% to 90% found once; its top ten account for roughly 10%. With 5 bases clipped from V and 4 bases from J, the junction kept 4 bases outside the gene matches. Germline lookup yields CDR1 SEHNR and CDR2 FQNEAQ (reference sequence). The CDR3 runs 16 residues. Noted treatment: 15 to 20 received Ad26.COV2.S at low or high dose, single or two shots; five or six received placebo; per-sample allocation not given. Samples came from day 63 after the first vaccine or placebo injection.

The clonotype comes from a person aged 18-65 years who received the Ad26.COV2.S COVID-19 vaccine or a placebo. The sequencing used peripheral blood, collected in a trial of Ad26.COV2.S vaccine versus placebo. The chain combines TRBV7-9 with TRBJ2-5; 16 bases line up with TRBD2. The CDR3 region is CASSGGTSGRGETQYF. CDR3 coding DNA: TGTGCCAGCAGCGGTGGGACTAGCGGGAGGGGAGAGACCCAGTACTTC.